This T cell receptor beta chain was identified in a study of T cells after yellow fever vaccination (dated by TCRdb to the late 2010s). For the wider study: Libraries from fractions with low cell numbers were prepared with the SMART-Seq v4 Ultra Low Input RNA kit. To follow T-cell clones before and after primary and booster YFV17D yellow fever vaccination, bulk TCR alpha and beta repertoires were sequenced over time. Two healthy male donors, one aged 18 to 30 and one aged 30 to 40 years, were included in the cohort. Blood samples were taken at several timepoints before and after primary and secondary immunization, and bulk PBMC replicates and cell subsets were isolated.

The study at large found these results: The secondary T-cell response was found to be weaker but faster than the primary response, with a peak reached on day 5 rather than on day 15. Computational filtering was needed because FACS-sorted repertoires could contain abundant contaminating clonotypes from the bulk population. A small share of clonotypes occurred in both CD4 and CD8 compartments, likely arising from convergent recombination. After the booster, most clones that had expanded after primary vaccination were detected again (around 96% of CD4 and around nine tenths of CD8), suggesting broad maintenance of memory. Only a couple of donors were included in the study, so the extent to which the findings can be generalized is limited.

This specimen's treatment or condition label, per the study, means: live attenuated yellow fever vaccine strain. Two biological replicates of bulk PBMCs were collected at each blood-draw timepoint. PBMCs were isolated from peripheral blood using a standard Ficoll-Paque protocol. TriZol was used to extract RNA from bulk PBMCs, CD4 and CD8 fractions, and dextramer-positive and dextramer-negative fractions. To note about this clonotype: Which antigen it targets is not known. Base-call qualities are not available, and no considerably larger clone is one nucleotide away.

TCR cDNA was made using 5'RACE template switching, a step that added a universal primer site and unique molecular identifiers. Priming for cDNA synthesis came from both the TCR alpha and TCR beta constant segments. Two PCR steps were used to amplify libraries, with sample barcodes and sequencing adapters being added in the second step. Sequencing of libraries was done on Illumina HiSeq 2500 (2x100 bp) or NovaSeq (2x150 bp). The authors' pipeline ran thus. Reads were demultiplexed and collapsed into UMI consensus sequences with MIGEC, and V(D)J alignment was performed with MiXCR. Vaccine-responding clonotypes were identified with edgeR using replicate PBMC samples, with FDR below 0.01 and a log2 fold change above 5 up to day 15 being required. Bulk clonotypes were assigned CD4 or CD8 identity according to which sequenced CD4 or CD8 repertoire held them at higher abundance. In TCRdb, the public reads were trimmed at Q25 with fastp and aligned with MiXCR, with productive beta chains retained. Each entry is one CDR3 protein sequence, shown with its most common DNA and genes. TCRdb's processing, not the authors', yielded these V and J calls. This sample has 500,000 to 650,000 distinct CDR3 sequences in its table, and around a sixth of those were observed once. Around 15% of the sample comes from the top ten.

The sequence was collected from a man between 18 and 29 years old who received the YFV17D yellow fever vaccine. Sequencing was performed on PBMCs, taken about 5 days after the first yellow fever vaccination.

The CDR3 protein sequence reads: CASSQVGRGANEQFF. The sequence in DNA is TGTGCCAGCAGCCAAGTCGGGCGGGGGGCCAATGAGCAGTTCTTC. The V gene is TRBV4-2 and the J gene is TRBJ2-1, and TRBD2 aligns with 8 junction nucleotides. From the cysteine through the phenylalanine, the CDR3 covers 15 amino acids. The read is trimmed to its CDR3 DNA, 45 bases read in frame from base 1. Per the germline V gene, LGHNA is the CDR1 and YNFKEQ is the CDR2. Germline trimming amounts to 1 base on V and 6 bases on J, with 5 as the count of junction bases outside the gene matches.